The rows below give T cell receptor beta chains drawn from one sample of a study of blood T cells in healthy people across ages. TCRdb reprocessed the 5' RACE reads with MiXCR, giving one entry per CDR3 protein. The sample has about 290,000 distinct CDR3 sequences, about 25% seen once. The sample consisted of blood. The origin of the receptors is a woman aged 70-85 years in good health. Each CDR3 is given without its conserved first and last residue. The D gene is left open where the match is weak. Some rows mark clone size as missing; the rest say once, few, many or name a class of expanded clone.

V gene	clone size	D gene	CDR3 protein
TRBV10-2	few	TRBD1	ASTDRANQPQH
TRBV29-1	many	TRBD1	SVDPRTGSSGTQY
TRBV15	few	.	ATSRSPQGTEPQH
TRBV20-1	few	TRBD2	SARDGTSGTTDTQY
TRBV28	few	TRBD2	ASDGRLAGVYEQY
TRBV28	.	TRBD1	ASETGRGTQY
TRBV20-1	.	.	SARGLLGEKLF
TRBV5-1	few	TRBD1	ASSPDRAGGHGYT
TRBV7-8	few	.	TSLIREETQY
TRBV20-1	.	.	SASRGEQY
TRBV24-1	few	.	ATSRDNEQF
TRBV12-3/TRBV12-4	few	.	ASSPRLGGTTYGYT
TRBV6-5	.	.	ASSYSSGSYGYT
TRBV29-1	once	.	SVYGGPSSYNEQF
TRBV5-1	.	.	ASSLGGNIITDTQH
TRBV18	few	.	ASSLVADTDTQY
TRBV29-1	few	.	NVEHLSGELF
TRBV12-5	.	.	ASGPLGEGTQY
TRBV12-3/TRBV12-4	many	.	ASSPGTAANEKLF
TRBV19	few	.	AGSIEGEQF
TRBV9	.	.	ASSVTDSFNQPQH
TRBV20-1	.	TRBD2	SARVSSGRADNEQF
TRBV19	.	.	TSSMGQFYEQY
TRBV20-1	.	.	SARKQGASGNTIY
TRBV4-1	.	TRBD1	ASSPEGQGDIDEQY
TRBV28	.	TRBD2	ASRLSGGSYEQY
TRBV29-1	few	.	SVEGDHNEQF
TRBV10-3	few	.	AIRRDGTPSGNTIY
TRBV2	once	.	TSRVDTEKLF
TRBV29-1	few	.	SVAQPGANVLT
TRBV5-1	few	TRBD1	ASSLQTGANEKLF
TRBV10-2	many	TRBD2	AARGVAGQETQY
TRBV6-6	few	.	ASTQKRSESYEQY
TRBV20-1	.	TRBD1	SAPTGRDGYT
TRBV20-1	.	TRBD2	SARVAGVNEQY
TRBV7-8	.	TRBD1	ASQQGAAYEQY
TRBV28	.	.	ASSLHTGGQREQY
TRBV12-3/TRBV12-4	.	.	ASGVRQGNQPQH
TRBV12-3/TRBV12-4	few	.	ASSLYQPNRNTEAF
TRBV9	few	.	ASSVDPGAEREQY
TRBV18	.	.	ASSPNSQIYGYT
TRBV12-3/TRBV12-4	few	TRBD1	ASSLGDRPNEKLF